What follows are 15 T cell receptor beta chains derived from one specimen sequenced in a study of vaccination effects on CD4 cells after COVID-19. These receptors lack a known antigen. Expansion with viral peptide pools was applied to antigen-specific CD4+ T cells by the ViraFEST assay prior to sequencing. It was after approximately 11 days of culture that CD4+ T cells were isolated. Nucleocapsid antibodies were negative in the vaccine recipients, who had never had SARS-CoV-2 infection. Libraries were prepared by immunoSEQ multiplex PCR; TCRdb keeps only in-frame clonotypes and omits some of them. The data contain 25,000 to 35,000 clones, 75% to 85% of them singletons. Sequenced here: CD4+ T cells from PBMCs cultured with SARS-CoV-2 spike peptides, sampled before COVID-19 vaccination. These receptors originate from a human donor who received a COVID-19 vaccine.

This sequence joins TRBV12-3 or TRBV12-4 and TRBJ1-1, with D perhaps TRBD1 (6 bases). The CDR3 runs 13 residues. V was clipped by 4 bases and J by 7 bases, with 13 bases between them. The CDR3 DNA sequence: TGTGCCAGCAGTTCCATGGACAGTTTTGAAGCTTTCTTT. As protein: CASSSMDSFEAFF.

This clone was detected only once. Other nucleotide sequences from this sample produce the same CDR3. The V call is TRBV28, the J call TRBJ1-2; 8 nucleotides align to TRBD1. The CDR3 is made up of 15 amino acids. The germline V gene has CDR1 MDHEN and CDR2 SYDVKM. The V gene end was trimmed by 5 bases and the J gene end by 2 bases; junction bases not matched to a gene: 7. CDR3 sequence reads: CASSPPTGANYGYTF. The CDR3 DNA sequence: TGTGCCAGCAGTCCCCCGACAGGGGCGAACTATGGCTACACCTTC.

This clone has just one count. This chain links TRBV4-1 with TRBJ2-2; maybe TRBD1 (6 bases). V was pared by 3 bases and J by 5 bases, with 16 bases between. The CDR3 is 16 amino acids. Germline CDR1 MGHRA, CDR2 YSYEKL. CDR3 amino acids: CASSHLGQGWTGELFF. The CDR3 DNA is TGCGCCAGCAGCCACTTGGGGCAGGGGTGGACCGGGGAGCTGTTTTTT.

The chain employs TRBV3-1 (or the pseudogene TRBV3-2) and TRBJ1-2; unclear D gene. Deletions cut 1 base from V and 4 bases from J, with 7 bases between. This CDR3 is 13 amino acids long. Germline V CDR1 and CDR2: LGHDT, YNNKEL (reference sequence). CDR3 sequence: CASSQGSIYGYTF. DNA of the CDR3: TGTGCCAGCAGCCAAGGCTCTATCTATGGCTACACCTTC.

The chain combines TRBV5-1 with TRBJ2-2, with a weak D call TRBD1 (6 bases). The CDR3 extends over 15 amino acids. Germline-derived CDR1 and CDR2 are SGHRS and YFSETQ. V shed 5 bases and J shed 14 bases, with 25 bases lying between them. The CDR3 spells CASRDPGTRFDGLFF. For the CDR3, the DNA is TGCGCCAGCAGGGACCCCGGGACAAGGTTCGATGGTCTGTTTTTT.

The genes are TRBV27 and TRBJ2-5; weak D call: TRBD2 (6 bases). Looked up from germline, CDR1 is MNHEY and CDR2 is SMNVEV (reference sequence). The CDR3 has 13 residues. Deletions cut 5 bases from V and 13 bases from J, with 20 bases between. For the CDR3, the DNA is TGTGCCAGCAGTCCTTCGACGTCAGGGACTCTGTACTTC. Translating gives CASSPSTSGTLYF.

This clone turned up a few times. The gene calls are TRBV2 and TRBJ2-5; TRBD2 is a possible D gene (5 bases). The CDR3 length is 15 residues. Germline V lookup: CDR1 SNHLY, CDR2 FYNNEI. With 8 bases removed from V and 5 bases from J, the gap between germline ends came to 21 bases. The CDR3 bases are TGTGCCAGCGGGCCTTCCGGACTCCCACGGGAGACCCAGTACTTC. Its translation: CASGPSGLPRETQYF.

The chain carries TRBV6-5 and TRBJ2-3; weak D call: TRBD2 (7 bases). The CDR3 is made up of 15 amino acids. Germline V CDR1 and CDR2: MNHEY, SVGAGI. V dropped 5 bases and J dropped 2 bases, with 14 bases sitting between them. The CDR3 sequence is CASSRGASATDTQYF. CDR3 sequence (DNA): TGTGCCAGCAGTCGGGGGGCCTCGGCCACAGATACGCAGTATTTT.

The gene calls are TRBV12-3 or TRBV12-4 and TRBJ1-1; D not resolved. Between the trimmed V and J ends, which lost 6 bases and 11 bases, there was a span of 13 bases. The CDR3 spans 11 residues. The CDR3 loop reads CASRAQTRAFF. As DNA, the CDR3 is TGTGCCAGCAGGGCCCAGACTAGGGCTTTCTTT.

The chain carries TRBV6-2 or TRBV6-3 and TRBJ2-1; 10 nucleotides match TRBD2. From germline, CDR1 is MNHEY and CDR2 SVGEGT. The V and J ends lost 6 bases and 0 bases, in that order; junction bases with no gene match: 5. There are 16 residues in the CDR3. CDR3: CASSRAGGSSYNEQFF. The CDR3 DNA sequence: TGTGCCAGCAGCCGAGCGGGGGGGAGCTCCTACAATGAGCAGTTCTTC.

The V call is TRBV30, the J call TRBJ1-2, with a tentative D call TRBD1 (6 bases). V lost 1 base, J lost 4 bases, and 16 bases lay in between. Germline lookup yields CDR1 GTSNPN and CDR2 SVGIG (reference sequence). The CDR3 is made up of 15 amino acids. CDR3 amino acids: CAWSAPGQSTYGYTF. The CDR3 DNA reads as TGTGCCTGGAGTGCCCCGGGACAAAGTACCTATGGCTACACCTTC.

In regard to this clone: The junction departs from germline at one end; a sequencing error may be responsible. This rearrangement joins TRBV7-2 to TRBJ2-1; TRBD2 agrees at 7 bases. The CDR3 runs 14 residues. Germline CDR1 and CDR2: SGHTA and FQGNSA. For the CDR3, the DNA is TGTGCCAGCAACTTAAGCGCTAGCGGCAATGAGCAGTTCTTC. Translating gives CASNLSASGNEQFF.

The chain couples TRBV6-6 to TRBJ2-7; D is uncertain. This CDR3 spans 12 amino acids. Germline loops: CDR1 MNHNY, CDR2 SVGAGI (reference sequence). Deletions cut 6 bases from V and 0 bases from J, with 6 bases between. The chain's CDR3 is CASSPTSYEQYF. DNA for the CDR3: TGTGCCAGCAGCCCGACCTCCTACGAGCAGTACTTC.

V usage is TRBV18 and J usage is TRBJ1-1; TRBD1 is a possible D gene (5 bases). The germline V gene has CDR1 KGHSH and CDR2 LQKENI. V was clipped by 1 base and J by 7 bases, with 10 bases between them. CDR3 size: 13 residues. This chain's CDR3 is CASSPLGDSEAFF. The CDR3 region has the DNA TGTGCCAGCTCACCACTGGGGGATAGTGAAGCTTTCTTT. Supplemented by reference TRBV18 and TRBJ1-1, the full variable domain reads NAGVMQNPRHLVRRRGQEARLRCSPMKGHSHVYWYRQLPEEGLKFMVYLQKENIIDESGMPKERFSAEFPKEGPSILRIQQVVRGDSAAYFCASSPLGDSEAFFGQGTRLTVV.

The genes are TRBV5-4 and TRBJ2-2, with 7 nucleotides matching TRBD2. CDR3 length: 17 residues. Germline assignment: CDR1 SGHNT and CDR2 YYREEE (reference sequence). V shed 4 bases and J 0 bases; nucleotides not matched to a gene: 9. Written as DNA, the CDR3 is TGTGCCAGCAGCAATGGGGCTAGCGGCACGAACACCGGGGAGCTGTTTTTT. This codes for CASSNGASGTNTGELFF.